The 20 T cell receptor beta chains given below trace back to one sample, sequenced in a study of CD8+ T cells in alopecia areata. Extraction and reverse transcription of RNA yielded cDNA as the sequencing template. Sequencing was performed with immunoSEQ multiplex PCR; in TCRdb, only in-frame clones are kept and a portion is missing. This sample carries 200,000 to 300,000 clones, none of them present only once. Sorting of pooled cutaneous lymph node cells was based on CD4, CD8alpha, NKG2D, NKG2ACE and other markers. Material for sequencing was CD4+ T cells sorted from a lymph node. The source is a C3H/HeJ mouse with alopecia areata. Strain haplotype at MHC: H2-k.

As concerns this clone: The gene symbols are mouse symbols. With the read ending 4 residues before the CDR3 end, the germline J gene is used to fill in that end. The same CDR3 arises from other DNA sequences in this sample as well. The chain has TRBV5 and TRBJ1-1, with no clear D. V shed 2 bases and J shed 1 base, with 2 bases lying between them. This CDR3 has 12 amino acids. Germline V lookup: CDR1 LGHNA, CDR2 YNLKQL (reference sequence). The CDR3 sequence is CASSQRNTEVFF. The DNA read from the CDR3 is TGTGCCAGCAGCCAAAGAAACACA.

This clone has only a few counts. The gene names here belong to mouse. The read terminates 4 residues before the CDR3 end, so the remaining end is supplied by the germline J gene. The same CDR3 also results from other DNA sequences found in this sample. The chain carries TRBV19 and TRBJ2-5, with 9 positions matching TRBD1. Germline values: CDR1 FNHDT, CDR2 SITEND (reference sequence). The CDR3 extends over 14 amino acids. The CDR3 bases that were read are TGTGCCAGCAGTATTAGGACAGGGGAGGAC. This gives the protein CASSIRTGED. The entire CDR3 reads CASSIRTGEDTQYF.

In this sample, this clone turned up a few times. All gene names here are mouse names. The CDR3 is cut off 4 residues early in the read; its end comes from the germline J gene. The chain links TRBV13-2 to TRBJ2-5; the match to TRBD2 covers 7 bases. Germline V CDR1 and CDR2: NNHNN, SYGAGS (reference sequence). The CDR3 contains 14 residues. The DNA read from the CDR3 is TGTGCCAGCGGTGATGCAAGACTGGGCGAC. Residues: CASGDARLGD. From start to end, the CDR3 is CASGDARLGDTQYF.

This clone was seen a handful of times. Genes here carry mouse names. The read halts 4 residues ahead of the CDR3 end, with the missing end drawn from the germline J gene. This rearrangement joins TRBV19 to TRBJ1-2; TRBD1 is a possible D gene (6 bases). V was shortened by 4 bases and J by 2 bases, with 12 bases between the two germline ends. The CDR3 contains 14 residues. Germline lookup yields CDR1 FNHDT and CDR2 SITEND (reference sequence). This CDR3 is CASSPQGRNSDYTF. The sequenced part of the CDR3 DNA is TGTGCCAGCAGTCCCCAGGGGAGGAACTCC.

A remark on this clone: Germline and genes: mouse. Sequencing ends 4 residues short of the CDR3 end; the germline J gene provides the rest. This sequence joins TRBV19 and TRBJ2-5, with 11 nucleotides matching TRBD1. Trimming at V came to 5 bases and at J to 2 bases, leaving 7 bases not matched to a gene. Germline-derived CDR1 and CDR2 are FNHDT and SITEND (reference sequence). CDR3 size: 16 residues. This CDR3 is CASRRPGTGGQDTQYF. CDR3 DNA (partial): TGTGCCAGCAGGCGTCCCGGGACAGGGGGCCAAGAC.

This clone came up a few times. The genes are named according to mouse. From the germline J gene comes the end of the CDR3, since the read stops 4 residues before it. V is TRBV13-1 and J is TRBJ2-7; 10 positions match TRBD1. Germline CDR1 and CDR2: NSHNY and SYGAGN. CDR3 length equals 15 residues. The CDR3 sequence is CASSDPWTGGYEQYF. CDR3 DNA (partial): TGTGCCAGCAGTGATCCCTGGACAGGGGGATAT.

With respect to this clone: Gene labels here are mouse ones. The sequence runs out 4 residues before the end of the CDR3; the remainder is reconstructed from the germline J gene. The same CDR3 arises from other DNA sequences in this sample as well. This chain uses TRBV13-1 with TRBJ2-3, with 8 bases fitting TRBD2. CDR1 NSHNY and CDR2 SYGAGN come from the germline V gene. Unmatched junction bases numbered 4, after V lost 0 bases and J lost 1 base. The CDR3 is 16 amino acids. This CDR3 is CASSDAGGRGAETLYF. The sequenced part of the CDR3 DNA is TGTGCCAGCAGTGATGCGGGGGGGCGAGGTGCAGAA.

Worth noting for this clone: Each gene name is a mouse one. The CDR3 end lies 4 residues beyond the end of the read and is filled in from the germline J gene. The chain employs TRBV19 and TRBJ2-1, with 8 bases matching TRBD1. The length of the CDR3 is 13 residues. The V gene's germline CDR1 is FNHDT and CDR2 SITEND (reference sequence). The chain's CDR3 is CASSMDREAEQFF. The sequenced part of the CDR3 DNA is TGTGCCAGCAGTATGGACAGGGAGGCT.

This clone was seen more than once but under ten times. All gene names here are mouse names. Coverage ceases 4 residues before the CDR3 finishes, and the germline J gene fills in the end. The chain employs TRBV13-3 and TRBJ1-1; 7 bases fit TRBD1. Germline V gene lookup returns CDR1 NNHDY and CDR2 SYVADS. The CDR3 sequence is 14 residues long. Unmatched junction bases numbered 5, after V lost 6 bases and J lost 0 bases. Incomplete CDR3 DNA: TGTGCCAGCATCCGGGACAGTGCAAACACA. Amino acid sequence: CASIRDSANT. The whole CDR3 is CASIRDSANTEVFF.

In its sample, this clone was seen a few times. Gene and germline names: mouse. The read ends 4 residues before the CDR3 terminus; that terminus is restored from the germline J gene. This chain joins TRBV13-2 and TRBJ2-5; D possibly corresponds to TRBD1 (6 bases). The CDR3 has 13 residues. Germline lookup yields CDR1 NNHNN and CDR2 SYGAGS (reference sequence). CDR3 DNA, as far as it was read: TGTGCCAGCGGTGATCAGGGGACGGAC. This translates into CASGDQGTD. The CDR3 in its entirety is CASGDQGTDTQYF.

This clone was seen a few times. Gene names and germline refer to mouse. The read finishes 4 residues shy of the CDR3 end, and the germline J gene is used to complete it. The J gene is TRBJ2-7, the V gene TRBV19; TRBD2 matches at 10 bases. V dropped 5 bases and J dropped 0; count of bases not matched to a gene: 5. Germline V gene lookup returns CDR1 FNHDT and CDR2 SITEND (reference sequence). The CDR3 has 15 residues. CDR3 DNA (partial): TGTGCCAGCAGCATGGGACTGGGGAGCTCCTAT. Protein product: CASSMGLGSSY. The CDR3 as a whole reads CASSMGLGSSYEQYF.

This clone has just a few counts. Germline and genes here are mouse. The read terminates 4 residues before the CDR3 end, so the remaining end is supplied by the germline J gene. The chain employs TRBV19 and TRBJ1-2, with D maybe TRBD1 (6 bases). CDR3 length: 15 residues. The V gene lost 2 bases and the J gene lost 0 bases, with 11 bases spanning the gap. Germline V gene sequence: CDR1 FNHDT, CDR2 SITEND (reference sequence). CDR3 protein: CASSIRGTTNSDYTF. The part of the CDR3 DNA that was read is TGTGCCAGCAGTATTCGGGGGACAACAAACTCC.

A note on this clone: All gene names here are mouse names. The read terminates 4 residues ahead of where the CDR3 ends, so the germline J gene completes it. The rearrangement links TRBV5 to TRBJ2-2, with a tentative D call TRBD1 (5 bases). This CDR3 has 16 residues. The V and J ends lost 4 bases and 0 bases respectively, with 12 bases between them. Germline-derived CDR1 and CDR2 are LGHNA and YNLKQL (reference sequence). The CDR3 is CASSPRQPANTGQLYF. CDR3 DNA, as far as it was read: TGTGCCAGCAGCCCCCGACAGCCCGCAAACACCGGG.

With regard to this clone: Gene names and germline refer to mouse. The read gets to within 4 residues of the CDR3 end, and the germline J gene fills in the rest. This chain joins TRBV19 and TRBJ2-5; 12 positions match TRBD2. With V trimmed by 6 bases and J by 2 bases, 7 bases remained unmatched. Germline CDR1 reads FNHDT; CDR2 reads SITEND (reference sequence). The CDR3 totals 16 residues. Incomplete CDR3 DNA: TGTGCCAGCATCTCCGACTGGGGGGGCGCCCAAGAC. The encoded protein is CASISDWGGAQD. The whole CDR3 reads CASISDWGGAQDTQYF.

A word on this clone: The listed genes are named as in mouse. The read comes to an end 4 residues before the CDR3 does, leaving the germline J gene to fill in the end. Other DNA variants within this sample encode the same CDR3. V is TRBV13-1 and J is TRBJ2-1, with 9 bases lining up with TRBD2. In germline, CDR1 is NSHNY, CDR2 SYGAGN. The junction had 2 bases not matched to a gene; V was cut back by 6 bases and J by 1 base. The CDR3 totals 14 residues. CDR3 amino acids: CASKDWGNYAEQFF. CDR3 DNA, as far as it was read: TGTGCCAGCAAAGACTGGGGGAACTATGCT.

Turning to this clone: The gene symbols are mouse symbols. The CDR3 end falls 4 residues outside the read, so it is completed with the germline J gene. Within the sample, other DNA sequences also encode this same CDR3. The rearrangement links TRBV19 to TRBJ2-2, with D maybe TRBD1 (5 bases). The V gene lost 6 bases and the J gene lost 1 base, with 10 bases spanning the gap. CDR1 is FNHDT and CDR2 is SITEND in the germline V gene (reference sequence). This CDR3 has 14 amino acids. The CDR3 DNA, read in part, is TGTGCCAGCACCTTAAGGGGAAACACCGGG. Residues: CASTLRGNTG. The entire CDR3 sequence reads CASTLRGNTGQLYF.

The table lists this clone with a few counts. The listed genes are named as in mouse. Sequencing ends 4 residues short of the CDR3 end; the germline J gene provides the rest. The J gene is TRBJ1-2, the V gene TRBV31; 7 positions match TRBD1. Trimming at V came to 5 bases and at J to 1 base, leaving 1 base not matched to a gene. CDR3 length: 12 amino acids. Germline assignment: CDR1 GKSSPN and CDR2 SITVG. The DNA read from the CDR3 is TGTGCCTGGTACAGGGGAAACTCC. It specifies CAWYRGNS. The whole CDR3 is CAWYRGNSDYTF.

In regard to this clone: Gene names follow the mouse nomenclature. The DNA ends 4 residues before the CDR3 does, and the rest of the CDR3 is filled in from the germline J gene. This sample includes further DNA sequences coding for the same CDR3. The chain employs TRBV1 and TRBJ2-3; 7 bases are shared with TRBD2. This CDR3 spans 15 amino acids. The V gene's germline CDR1 is NSQYPW and CDR2 LRSPGD (reference sequence). V was pared by 2 bases and J by 0 bases, with 2 bases of the junction left unmatched. The sequenced part of the CDR3 DNA is TGCACCTGCAGTGCAACTGGGGCTAGTGCAGAA. Its protein is CTCSATGASAE. The complete CDR3 protein is CTCSATGASAETLYF. The entire variable domain, with the rest obtained from reference TRBV1 and TRBJ2-3, is as follows: VTLLEQNPRWRLVPRGQAVNLRCILKNSQYPWMSWYQQDLQKQLQWLFTLRSPGDKEVKSLPGADYLATRVTDTELRLQVANMSQGRTLYCTCSATGASAETLYFGSGTRLTVL.

As concerns this clone: The gene names here belong to mouse. Other DNA sequences in this specimen translate into the identical CDR3. The CDR3 protein is CASSEDRGNYAEQFF. The CDR3 DNA, read in part, is TGTGCCAGCAGTGAAGACAGGGGGAACTATGCT. The chain is built from TRBV13-1 and TRBJ2-1; 9 positions agree with TRBD1. The sequenced fragment ends 4 residues before the CDR3 boundary, so the rest is inferred from the germline J gene. Looked up from germline, CDR1 is NSHNY and CDR2 is SYGAGN. The V and J ends lost 2 bases and 1 base, in that order; junction bases with no gene match: 1. This CDR3 is 15 amino acids long.

Of note for this clone: The genes and germline here are from mouse. The DNA ends 4 residues before the CDR3 does, and the rest of the CDR3 is filled in from the germline J gene. Additional DNA sequences in this sample encode the identical CDR3. The V gene is TRBV13-1, the J gene TRBJ2-7; TRBD2 matches 7 bases. Germline values: CDR1 NSHNY, CDR2 SYGAGN. The CDR3 is 15 residues long. V trimming: 0 bases; J trimming: 0 bases; junction bases outside the gene matches: 3. The sequenced CDR3 bases are TGTGCCAGCAGTGATGGGTGGGGGGACTCCTAT. Translating it yields CASSDGWGDSY. The CDR3 reads in full as CASSDGWGDSYEQYF.